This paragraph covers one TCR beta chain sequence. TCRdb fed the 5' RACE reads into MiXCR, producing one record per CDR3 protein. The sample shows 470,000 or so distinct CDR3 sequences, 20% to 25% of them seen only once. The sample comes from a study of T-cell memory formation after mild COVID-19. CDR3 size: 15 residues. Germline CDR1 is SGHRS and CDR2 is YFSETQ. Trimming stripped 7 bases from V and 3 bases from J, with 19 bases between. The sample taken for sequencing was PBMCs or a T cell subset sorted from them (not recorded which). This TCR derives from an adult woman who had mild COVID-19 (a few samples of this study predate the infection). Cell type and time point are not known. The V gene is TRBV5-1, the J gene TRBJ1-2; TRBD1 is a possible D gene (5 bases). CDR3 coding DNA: TGCGCCAGCGGAGAGGAAGGAGGGGAGGACTATGGCTACACCTTC. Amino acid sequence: CASGEEGGEDYGYTF.